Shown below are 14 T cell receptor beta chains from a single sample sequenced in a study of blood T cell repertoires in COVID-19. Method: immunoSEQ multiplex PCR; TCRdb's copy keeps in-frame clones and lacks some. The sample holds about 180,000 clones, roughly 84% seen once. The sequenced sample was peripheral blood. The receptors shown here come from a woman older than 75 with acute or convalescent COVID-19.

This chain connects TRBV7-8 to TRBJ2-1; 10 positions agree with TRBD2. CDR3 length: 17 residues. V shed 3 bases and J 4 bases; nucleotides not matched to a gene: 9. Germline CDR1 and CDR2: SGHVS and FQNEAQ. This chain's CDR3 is CASSLSAGGPSYNEQFF. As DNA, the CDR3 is TGTGCCAGCAGCTTGTCAGCGGGGGGGCCGTCGTACAATGAGCAGTTCTTC.

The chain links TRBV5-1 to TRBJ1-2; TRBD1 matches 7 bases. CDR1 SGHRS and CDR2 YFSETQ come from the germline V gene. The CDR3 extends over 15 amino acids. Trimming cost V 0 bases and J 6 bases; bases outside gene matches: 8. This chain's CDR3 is CASSLGGGGRNGYTF. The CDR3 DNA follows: TGCGCCAGCAGCTTGGGAGGAGGGGGCAGGAATGGCTACACCTTC.

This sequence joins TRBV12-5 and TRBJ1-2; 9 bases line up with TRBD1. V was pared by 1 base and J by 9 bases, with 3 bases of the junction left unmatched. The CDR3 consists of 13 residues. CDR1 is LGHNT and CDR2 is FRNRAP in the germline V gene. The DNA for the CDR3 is TGTGCTAGTGGTTTGGGACAGGGGGGAAGCTACACCTTC. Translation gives CASGLGQGGSYTF.

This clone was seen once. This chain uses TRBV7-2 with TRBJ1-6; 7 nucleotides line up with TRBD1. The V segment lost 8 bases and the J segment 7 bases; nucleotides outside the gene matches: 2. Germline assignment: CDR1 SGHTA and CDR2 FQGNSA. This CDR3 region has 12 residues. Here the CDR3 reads CASQTGNSPLHF. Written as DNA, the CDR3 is TGTGCCAGCCAGACAGGGAATTCACCCCTCCACTTT.

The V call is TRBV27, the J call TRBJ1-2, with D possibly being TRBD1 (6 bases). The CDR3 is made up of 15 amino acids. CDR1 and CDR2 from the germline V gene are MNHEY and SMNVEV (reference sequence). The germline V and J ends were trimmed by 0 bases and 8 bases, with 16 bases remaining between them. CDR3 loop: CASSLSWQGSDGYTF. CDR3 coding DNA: TGTGCCAGCAGTTTATCTTGGCAGGGGAGTGACGGCTACACCTTC.

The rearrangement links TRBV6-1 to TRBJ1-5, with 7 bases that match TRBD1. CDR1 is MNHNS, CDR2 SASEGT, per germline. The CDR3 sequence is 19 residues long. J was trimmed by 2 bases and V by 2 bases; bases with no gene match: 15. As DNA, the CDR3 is TGTGCCAGCAGTGAAATTGGGCTCGGGACAGCATCACGCAATCAGCCCCAGCATTTT. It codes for CASSEIGLGTASRNQPQHF.

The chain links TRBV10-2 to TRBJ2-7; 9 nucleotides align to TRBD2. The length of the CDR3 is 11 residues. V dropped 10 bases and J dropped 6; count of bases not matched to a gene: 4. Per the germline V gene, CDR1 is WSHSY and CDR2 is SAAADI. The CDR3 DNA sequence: TGCGCCATCCTAGCGGGATCCGAGCAGTACTTC. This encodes CAILAGSEQYF.

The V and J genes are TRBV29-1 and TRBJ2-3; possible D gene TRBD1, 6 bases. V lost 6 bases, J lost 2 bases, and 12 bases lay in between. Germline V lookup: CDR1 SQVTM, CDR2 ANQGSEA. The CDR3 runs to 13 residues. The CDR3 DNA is TGCAGCGTGTTCAGGGGATACACAGATACGCAGTATTTT. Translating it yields CSVFRGYTDTQYF.

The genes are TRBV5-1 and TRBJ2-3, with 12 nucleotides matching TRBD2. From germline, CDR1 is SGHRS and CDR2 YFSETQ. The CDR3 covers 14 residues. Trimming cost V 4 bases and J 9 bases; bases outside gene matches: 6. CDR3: CASSATSGSQTQYF. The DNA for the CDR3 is TGCGCCAGCAGCGCGACTAGCGGGAGTCAGACGCAGTATTTT.

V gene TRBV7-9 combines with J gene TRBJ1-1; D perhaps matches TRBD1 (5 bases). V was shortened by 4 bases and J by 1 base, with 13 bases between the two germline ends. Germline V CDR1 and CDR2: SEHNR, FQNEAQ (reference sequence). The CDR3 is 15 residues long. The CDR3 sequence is CASSYTPGGNTEAFF. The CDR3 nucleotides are TGTGCCAGCAGCTATACCCCCGGGGGGAACACTGAAGCTTTCTTT.

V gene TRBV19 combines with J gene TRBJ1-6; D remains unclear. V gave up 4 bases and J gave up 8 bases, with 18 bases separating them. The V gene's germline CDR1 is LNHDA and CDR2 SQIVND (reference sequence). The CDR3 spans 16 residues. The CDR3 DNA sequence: TGTGCCAGTAGTACTTTGACATCCCGCGGGGATTCACCCCTCCACTTT. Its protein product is CASSTLTSRGDSPLHF. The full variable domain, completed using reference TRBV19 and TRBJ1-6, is DGGITQSPKYLFRKEGQNVTLSCEQNLNHDAMYWYRQDPGQGLRLIYYSQIVNDFQKGDIAEGYSVSREKKESFPLTVTSAQKNPTAFYLCASSTLTSRGDSPLHFGNGTRLTVT.

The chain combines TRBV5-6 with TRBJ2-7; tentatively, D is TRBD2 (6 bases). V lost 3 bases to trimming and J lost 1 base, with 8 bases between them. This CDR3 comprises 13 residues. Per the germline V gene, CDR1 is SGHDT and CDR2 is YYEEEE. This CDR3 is CASSWGLSYEQYF. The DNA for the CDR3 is TGTGCCAGCAGCTGGGGACTGTCCTACGAGCAGTACTTC.

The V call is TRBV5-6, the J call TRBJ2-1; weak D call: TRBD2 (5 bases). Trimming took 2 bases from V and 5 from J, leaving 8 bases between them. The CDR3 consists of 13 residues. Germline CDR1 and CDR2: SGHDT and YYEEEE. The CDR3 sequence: CASSFGVNNEQFF. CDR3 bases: TGTGCCAGCAGCTTCGGGGTTAACAATGAGCAGTTCTTC.

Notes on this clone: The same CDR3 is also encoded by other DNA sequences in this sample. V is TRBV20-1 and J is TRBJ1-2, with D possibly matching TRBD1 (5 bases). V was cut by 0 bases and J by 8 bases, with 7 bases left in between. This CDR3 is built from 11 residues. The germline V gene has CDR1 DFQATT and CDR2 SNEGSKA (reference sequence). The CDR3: CSARDRVGYTF. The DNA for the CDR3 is TGCAGTGCTAGAGACAGGGTGGGCTACACCTTC.